The 30 T cell receptor beta chains in this list originate from one sample, sequenced in a study of shared clonotypes between healthy human individuals. Terminally differentiated effector memory CD45RA+ cells were left out of the naive CD8 fraction, which was CD45RO-negative and positively selected for CCR7. Sequencing used immunoSEQ multiplex PCR; TCRdb keeps in-frame clones, though not all of them. The table lists roughly 2,000,000 clones, over 85% of them singletons. Sequenced material: naive CD8+ T cells from PBMCs. The receptor source for this set is a man aged 18 to 30 in good health. Some clones in this sample may be carry-over from other donors' samples.

CDR3 sequence: CASSPPTARGEPQHF. The CDR3 nucleotides are TGTGCCAGCAGCCCTCCCACGGCCAGGGGGGAACCCCAGCATTTT. This chain joins TRBV7-9 and TRBJ1-5, with TRBD1 matching 7 bases. The germline V gene encodes CDR1 SEHNR and CDR2 FQNEAQ (reference sequence). This CDR3 spans 15 amino acids. The V gene end was trimmed by 5 bases and the J gene end by 10 bases; junction bases not matched to a gene: 14.

J is TRBJ2-5 and V is TRBV11-2; 12 positions agree with TRBD2. V was clipped by 6 bases and J by 3 bases; unmatched bases: 11. The germline V gene encodes CDR1 SGHAT and CDR2 FQNNGV. The CDR3 length is 17 residues. The CDR3 spells CASRARLAGEGEETQYF. The CDR3 DNA follows: TGTGCCAGCAGGGCCCGACTAGCGGGAGAGGGTGAAGAGACCCAGTACTTC.

This clone was counted once. The rearrangement joins TRBV6-5 to TRBJ2-7; D uncertain. V dropped 2 bases and J dropped 7 bases, with 15 bases sitting between them. The CDR3 sequence is 14 residues long. CDR1 and CDR2 (germline): MNHEY, SVGAGI. The CDR3 loop reads CASSYVGNMGEQYF. CDR3 nucleotides: TGTGCCAGCAGTTACGTCGGAAACATGGGGGAGCAGTACTTC.

This clone has a single count. Different DNA sequences within this sample yield the same CDR3. V is TRBV13 and J is TRBJ2-5; 13 nucleotides agree with TRBD2. The CDR3 contains 15 residues. With 5 bases clipped from V and 4 bases from J, the junction kept 4 bases outside the gene matches. Germline loops: CDR1 PRHDT, CDR2 FYEKMQ (reference sequence). DNA of the CDR3: TGTGCCAGCAGCCCGAGACTAGCGGGAGGAGAGACCCAGTACTTC. The encoded protein is CASSPRLAGGETQYF.

The rearrangement links TRBV19 to TRBJ2-2; D is unresolved. CDR1 LNHDA and CDR2 SQIVND come from the germline V gene (reference sequence). V gave up 0 bases and J gave up 2 bases, with 7 bases separating them. CDR3 size: 15 residues. CDR3 nucleotide sequence: TGTGCCAGTAGTATAGACATGGGTAACACCGGGGAGCTGTTTTTT. This encodes CASSIDMGNTGELFF.

V gene TRBV6-6 combines with J gene TRBJ2-3, with TRBD2 matching over 14 bases. Germline values: CDR1 MNHNY, CDR2 SVGAGI (reference sequence). The J segment lost 5 bases and the V segment lost 6 bases, leaving 4 bases of the junction unmatched. This CDR3 has 15 residues. CDR3 nucleotide sequence: TGTGCCAGCAGCCACGGACTAGCGGGAGGAGATACGCAGTATTTT. Protein: CASSHGLAGGDTQYF.

The V gene is TRBV7-6, the J gene TRBJ1-5, with D tentatively TRBD1 (6 bases). The CDR3 is 16 amino acids. The germline CDR1 and CDR2 sequences are SGHVS and FNYEAQ. The V end was cut by 1 base, the J end by 7 bases, with 17 bases between. CDR3 sequence reads: CASSLGPGRGGQPQHF. CDR3 bases: TGTGCCAGCAGCTTAGGACCAGGGAGGGGGGGACAGCCCCAGCATTTT.

The DNA of the CDR3 is TGTGCCAGCAGCCCCACCGGGAATCAGGGGATAGAGACCCAGTACTTC. Amino acids: CASSPTGNQGIETQYF. This chain joins TRBV13 and TRBJ2-5; D possibly corresponds to TRBD1 (6 bases). Germline loops: CDR1 PRHDT, CDR2 FYEKMQ (reference sequence). Trimming stripped 5 bases from V and 4 bases from J, with 20 bases between. The CDR3 spans 16 residues.

The rearrangement uses TRBV5-1 and TRBJ2-1; TRBD2 matches 8 bases. V lost 0 bases to trimming and J lost 4 bases; unmatched junction nucleotides: 9. The CDR3 runs to 17 residues. From germline, CDR1 is SGHRS and CDR2 YFSETQ. The CDR3 DNA is TGCGCCAGCAGCTTGGGAAACCGGGAGGGCCGGTACAATGAGCAGTTCTTC. Residues: CASSLGNREGRYNEQFF. The full variable domain, its missing parts supplied by reference TRBV5-1 and TRBJ2-1, is KAGVTQTPRYLIKTRGQQVTLSCSPISGHRSVSWYQQTPGQGLQFLFEYFSETQRNKGNFPGRFSGRQFSNSRSEMNVSTLELGDSALYLCASSLGNREGRYNEQFFGPGTRLTVL.

V gene TRBV27 combines with J gene TRBJ2-3; D call uncertain. This CDR3 is 14 amino acids long. V lost 0 bases to trimming and J lost 3 bases, with 7 bases between them. Germline V gives CDR1 MNHEY, CDR2 SMNVEV (reference sequence). CDR3 in amino acids: CASSLSPLTDTQYF. The DNA for the CDR3 is TGTGCCAGCAGTTTATCGCCCTTAACAGATACGCAGTATTTT.

A single count supports this clone. The chain recombines TRBV19 with TRBJ2-1, with D hard to call. The V and J ends lost 5 bases and 2 bases respectively, with 7 bases between them. The CDR3 consists of 13 residues. Germline-derived CDR1 and CDR2 are LNHDA and SQIVND (reference sequence). This chain's CDR3 is CASSDGAYNEQFF. Here the CDR3 DNA reads TGTGCCAGTAGTGACGGAGCCTACAATGAGCAGTTCTTC.

The V gene is TRBV4-3, the J gene TRBJ2-7; possibly TRBD2 for D (5 bases). The germline CDR1 and CDR2 sequences are LGHNA and YSLEER. The ends were cut back, 4 bases at V and 3 bases at J, with 16 bases in the middle. CDR3 size: 15 residues. CDR3 in amino acids: CASSPDSEVGYEQYF. DNA for the CDR3: TGCGCCAGCAGCCCCGATTCGGAGGTAGGCTACGAGCAGTACTTC.

This rearrangement joins TRBV19 to TRBJ2-7, with 11 bases that match TRBD2. CDR1 LNHDA and CDR2 SQIVND come from the germline V gene (reference sequence). The J segment lost 0 bases and the V segment lost 4 bases, leaving 8 bases of the junction unmatched. The CDR3 extends over 17 amino acids. Written as DNA, the CDR3 is TGTGCCAGTAGTACCGAAGGACTAGCGGGTAACTCCTACGAGCAGTACTTC. It is translated as CASSTEGLAGNSYEQYF. Full variable domain (missing parts from reference TRBV19 and TRBJ2-7): DGGITQSPKYLFRKEGQNVTLSCEQNLNHDAMYWYRQDPGQGLRLIYYSQIVNDFQKGDIAEGYSVSREKKESFPLTVTSAQKNPTAFYLCASSTEGLAGNSYEQYFGPGTRLTVT.

This rearrangement joins TRBV13 to TRBJ2-2, with 10 bases aligning to TRBD2. The CDR3 is 18 residues long. Germline-derived CDR1 and CDR2 are PRHDT and FYEKMQ (reference sequence). V was pared by 0 bases and J by 4 bases, with 8 bases of the junction left unmatched. CDR3 coding DNA: TGTGCCAGCAGCTTAGGTCTAGCGGGAGTACGGATCACCGGGGAGCTGTTTTTT. Its protein product is CASSLGLAGVRITGELFF.

As for this clone: A much larger clone lies a single base off, so this may be a read error. The genes are TRBV6-5 and TRBJ2-7; no clear D gene. The V gene's germline CDR1 is MNHEY and CDR2 SVGAGI. CDR3 length equals 11 residues. V lost 8 bases and J lost 0, with 5 bases in between. CDR3 coding DNA: TGTGCCAGCGGCTTCTCCTACGAGCAGTACTTC. Translated, it gives CASGFSYEQYF.

The CDR3 is CASSPYWDGYTF. The CDR3 bases are TGTGCCAGCAGTCCTTACTGGGATGGCTACACCTTC. The chain carries TRBV28 and TRBJ1-2; D gene unclear. Trimming pared 5 bases from V and 6 bases from J, leaving 10 bases between. The CDR3 contains 12 residues. Germline CDR1 is MDHEN and CDR2 is SYDVKM.

CDR3 DNA: TGTGCCAGCAGAACAGGATACTATGGCTACACCTTC. Translating it yields CASRTGYYGYTF. The chain is built from TRBV6-5 and TRBJ1-2; D possibly corresponds to TRBD1 (5 bases). The CDR3 sequence is 12 residues long. Germline CDR1 and CDR2: MNHEY and SVGAGI. V was trimmed by 6 bases and J by 3 bases, leaving 8 bases between them.

The gene calls are TRBV7-6 and TRBJ1-2; the match to TRBD1 covers 10 bases. Germline V gene sequence: CDR1 SGHVS, CDR2 FNYEAQ. CDR3 length: 15 residues. V trimming: 3 bases; J trimming: 7 bases; junction bases outside the gene matches: 8. The CDR3 bases are TGTGCCAGCAGCTTTGGGACAGGGGACTGGGGTGGCTACACCTTC. Protein product: CASSFGTGDWGGYTF.

The genes are TRBV27 and TRBJ2-7; 11 bases fit TRBD2. The CDR3 runs to 15 residues. V was clipped by 3 bases and J by 3 bases; unmatched bases: 4. Germline values: CDR1 MNHEY, CDR2 SMNVEV (reference sequence). CDR3 nucleotides: TGTGCCAGCAGTTTGACTAGCGGGAACTACTACGAGCAGTACTTC. Encoded protein: CASSLTSGNYYEQYF.

This chain uses TRBV28 with TRBJ2-5; 7 nucleotides match TRBD1. The CDR3 has 15 amino acids. The junction had 5 bases not matched to a gene; V was cut back by 3 bases and J by 1 base. Germline V CDR1 and CDR2: MDHEN, SYDVKM. The CDR3 DNA reads TGTGCCAGCAGTTTGACAGGGCGACCCCAAGAGACCCAGTACTTC. It is translated as CASSLTGRPQETQYF.

The chain carries TRBV28 and TRBJ2-3; D is unclear. The germline gives CDR1 MDHEN, CDR2 SYDVKM. V lost 3 bases to trimming and J lost 3 bases, with 16 bases between them. The CDR3 is made up of 16 amino acids. The CDR3 nucleotides are TGTGCCAGCAGTTTGCCGAAACGTAGGCGAACAGATACGCAGTATTTT. It encodes CASSLPKRRRTDTQYF.

The chain carries TRBV10-3 and TRBJ2-1; D not resolved. CDR3 length equals 13 residues. Trimming removed 8 bases at V and 2 bases at J, with 10 bases between. Germline CDR1 ENHRY, CDR2 SYGVKD. The CDR3 here is CAIRGGAYNEQFF. In nucleotides, the CDR3 is TGTGCCATCCGCGGCGGTGCCTACAATGAGCAGTTCTTC.

The V call is TRBV6-6, the J call TRBJ1-2; 7 bases fit TRBD1. The CDR3 covers 14 residues. Germline V gene data show CDR1 as MNHNY and CDR2 as SVGAGI (reference sequence). V was pared by 4 bases and J by 4 bases, with 6 bases of the junction left unmatched. DNA of the CDR3: TGTGCCAGCAGTTTGTCGGGACAGATCTATGGCTACACCTTC. This encodes CASSLSGQIYGYTF.

This chain joins TRBV4-3 and TRBJ2-4; 7 bases map to TRBD2. Germline assignment: CDR1 LGHNA and CDR2 YSLEER. The CDR3 totals 14 residues. The V and J ends lost 3 bases and 5 bases, in that order; junction bases with no gene match: 4. Here the CDR3 DNA reads TGCGCCAGCAGCCAGGGACTATTTCAAAACATTCAGTACTTC. Protein sequence: CASSQGLFQNIQYF.

The rearrangement joins TRBV11-2 to TRBJ2-7; 7 bases are shared with TRBD2. V was clipped by 1 base and J by 3 bases; unmatched bases: 9. This CDR3 contains 16 residues. Germline CDR1 reads SGHAT; CDR2 reads FQNNGV. The CDR3 nucleotides read TGTGCCAGCAGCTTAGTCCGGGTGGGGGGGTACTACGAGCAGTACTTC. Residues: CASSLVRVGGYYEQYF.

In its sample, this clone was seen a few times. The chain has TRBV28 and TRBJ1-1, with unresolved D. The V end lost 4 bases, the J end lost 12 bases, and 15 bases lay between the germline ends. This CDR3 comprises 12 residues. CDR1 and CDR2 (germline): MDHEN, SYDVKM. The CDR3 bases are TGTGCCAGCAGTTCCCTGACCCTGCAAACTTTCTTT. The encoded protein is CASSSLTLQTFF.

The chain uses TRBV6-1 and TRBJ2-1; D perhaps matches TRBD1 (5 bases). V was cut by 2 bases and J by 2 bases, with 10 bases left in between. Germline assignment: CDR1 MNHNS and CDR2 SASEGT. The CDR3 runs to 15 residues. The CDR3 loop reads CASSEWAGTYNEQFF. The CDR3 DNA follows: TGTGCCAGCAGTGAATGGGCAGGGACCTACAATGAGCAGTTCTTC.

The genes are TRBV28 and TRBJ2-7; 7 bases map to TRBD1. J was trimmed by 2 bases and V by 5 bases; bases with no gene match: 9. CDR1 and CDR2 (germline): MDHEN, SYDVKM. The CDR3 length is 15 residues. The DNA of the CDR3 is TGTGCCAGCAGTCCATCGGACAGGCTTACCTACGAGCAGTACTTC. Protein: CASSPSDRLTYEQYF.

A remark on this clone: Different DNA sequences within this sample yield the same CDR3. V usage is TRBV28 and J usage is TRBJ2-2; D call uncertain. The CDR3 sequence is 12 residues long. V was cut by 1 base and J by 6 bases, with 3 bases left in between. The germline gives CDR1 MDHEN, CDR2 SYDVKM. The CDR3 DNA follows: TGTGCCAGCAGTTTATCCGCCGGGGAGCTGTTTTTT. It specifies CASSLSAGELFF.

A single count supports this clone. The chain recombines TRBV29-1 with TRBJ2-2, with a possible D match to TRBD2 (5 bases). V gave up 4 bases and J gave up 5 bases, with 11 bases separating them. The length of the CDR3 is 13 residues. Germline-derived CDR1 and CDR2 are SQVTM and ANQGSEA. Written as DNA, the CDR3 is TGCAGCGTTGGCAGGCCGGGGACCGGGGAGCTGTTTTTT. It encodes CSVGRPGTGELFF.